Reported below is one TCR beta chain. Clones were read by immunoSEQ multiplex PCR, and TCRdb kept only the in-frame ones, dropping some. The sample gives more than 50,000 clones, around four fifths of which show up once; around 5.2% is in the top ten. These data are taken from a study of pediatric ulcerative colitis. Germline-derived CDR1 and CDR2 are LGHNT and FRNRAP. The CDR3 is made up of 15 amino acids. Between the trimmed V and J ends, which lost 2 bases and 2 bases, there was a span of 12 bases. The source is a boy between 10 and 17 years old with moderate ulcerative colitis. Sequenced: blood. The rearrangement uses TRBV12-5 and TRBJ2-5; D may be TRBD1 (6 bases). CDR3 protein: CASGLSTGSQETQYF. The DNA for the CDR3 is TGTGCTAGTGGTTTGTCCACAGGGTCGCAAGAGACCCAGTACTTC.